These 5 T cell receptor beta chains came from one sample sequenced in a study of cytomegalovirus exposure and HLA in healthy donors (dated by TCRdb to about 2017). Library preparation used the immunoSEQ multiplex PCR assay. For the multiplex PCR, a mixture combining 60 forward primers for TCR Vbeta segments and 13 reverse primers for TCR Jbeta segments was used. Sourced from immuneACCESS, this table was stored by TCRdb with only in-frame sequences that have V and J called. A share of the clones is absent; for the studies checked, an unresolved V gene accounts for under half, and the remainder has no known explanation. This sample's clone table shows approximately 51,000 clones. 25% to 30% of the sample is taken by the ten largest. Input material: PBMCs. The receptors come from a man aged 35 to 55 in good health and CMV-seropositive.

CDR3 DNA sequence: TGTGCCAGCAGTGAAGCCCCAGGGGGGTCCTACGTCGACGAGCAGTACTTC. It yields the protein CASSEAPGGSYVDEQYF. The chain has TRBV6-1 and TRBJ2-7; a weak D match, TRBD1 (7 bases). Germline loops: CDR1 MNHNS, CDR2 SASEGT. V dropped 0 bases and J dropped 5 bases, with 20 bases sitting between them. This CDR3 region has 17 residues.

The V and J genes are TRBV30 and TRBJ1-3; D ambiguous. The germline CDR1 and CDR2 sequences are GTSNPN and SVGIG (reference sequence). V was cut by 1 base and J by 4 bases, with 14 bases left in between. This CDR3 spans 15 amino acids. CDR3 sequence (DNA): TGTGCCTGGAGTGGGAAAGTCGACATGGGAAACACCATATATTTT. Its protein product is CAWSGKVDMGNTIYF.

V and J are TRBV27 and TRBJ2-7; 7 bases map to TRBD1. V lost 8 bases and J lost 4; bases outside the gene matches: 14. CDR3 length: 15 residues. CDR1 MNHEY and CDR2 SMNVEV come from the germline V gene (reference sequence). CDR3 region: CASSPFPGGKYEQYF. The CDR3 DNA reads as TGTGCCAGCTCCCCCTTTCCAGGGGGTAAATACGAGCAGTACTTC.

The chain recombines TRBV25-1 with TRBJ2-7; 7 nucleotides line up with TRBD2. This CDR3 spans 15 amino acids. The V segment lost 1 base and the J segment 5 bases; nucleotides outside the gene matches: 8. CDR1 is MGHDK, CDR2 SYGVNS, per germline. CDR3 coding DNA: TGTGCCAGCAGTGAATTAAGTGGCGGGAGACACGAGCAGTACTTC. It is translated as CASSELSGGRHEQYF.

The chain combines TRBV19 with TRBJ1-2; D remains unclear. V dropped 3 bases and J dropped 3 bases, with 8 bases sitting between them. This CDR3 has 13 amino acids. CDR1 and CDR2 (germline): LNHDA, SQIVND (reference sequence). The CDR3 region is CASSMAGDYGYTF. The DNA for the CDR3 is TGTGCCAGTAGTATGGCGGGTGACTATGGCTACACCTTC.